Detailed here is one T cell receptor (beta chain). The CDR3 spans 12 residues. The V end was cut by 6 bases, the J end by 1 base, with 6 bases between. Per germline, CDR1 KGHSH and CDR2 LQKENI. The sample belongs to a study of blood T cell repertoires in COVID-19. Turning to the study itself: Italy, Spain and the United States were the sources of the convalescent and acute COVID-19 samples. The cDNA or gDNA used as material had been derived from T cells, B-cell-depleted T cells, or PBMCs.

Per the authors' pipeline: Estimation of nucleated cell counts was performed using reference gene primer amplification. The method was immunoSEQ multiplex PCR; TCRdb's version includes in-frame clones alone and lacks a portion of them. The V and J calls and the clone size are those of that table, but D and trimming were determined from the DNA. This table holds around 250,000 clones, 84% found once. The TCR originated in a human donor in a cohort sampled during active COVID-19. What was sequenced was peripheral blood. V usage is TRBV18 and J usage is TRBJ1-1; the D is unclear. The CDR3 reads CASSPGNTEAFF. The CDR3 coding sequence is TGTGCCAGCTCCCCGGGGAACACTGAAGCTTTCTTT. Supplemented by reference TRBV18 and TRBJ1-1, the full variable domain reads NAGVMQNPRHLVRRRGQEARLRCSPMKGHSHVYWYRQLPEEGLKFMVYLQKENIIDESGMPKERFSAEFPKEGPSILRIQQVVRGDSAAYFCASSPGNTEAFFGQGTRLTVV.